A selection of T cell receptor beta chains follows, all from one sample in a study of molecular identifiers for immune sequencing clone quantification. MiXCR was run by TCRdb on the PCR reads, yielding one entry per CDR3 protein. This sample has around 470,000 distinct CDR3 sequences, with 20% to 25% found just once. The specimen was naive CD8+ T cells from blood, with Jurkat cell RNA spiked in. The receptors shown here come from a human donor in good health. Some libraries in this study had Jurkat cell RNA spiked in. The CDR3 runs from the conserved cysteine through the conserved F or W. A D gene is named only where the DNA matches it firmly. Clone size is stated in some rows and not others, as once, few, many or a class when expanded.

j_gene,abundance,d_gene,len,v_gene,CDR3nt,CDR3aa
TRBJ1-4,NA,NA,14,TRBV6-5,TGTGCCAGCAGCAACGGGGCAGCGGGCGAAAAACTGTTTTTT,CASSNGAAGEKLFF
TRBJ2-7,NA,TRBD1,15,TRBV12-3/TRBV12-4,TGTGCCAGCAGTCTACACGACAGGGACTCCTACGAGCAGTACTTC,CASSLHDRDSYEQYF
TRBJ1-5,many,NA,15,TRBV6-2/TRBV6-3,TGTGCCAGCAGTTACGGACAGTCTAGGAATCAGCCCCAGCATTTT,CASSYGQSRNQPQHF
TRBJ2-3,few,TRBD2,16,TRBV27,TGTGCCAGCAGTTTATCGAGTAGCGGGAGTTCAGATACGCAGTATTTT,CASSLSSSGSSDTQYF
TRBJ2-1,few,TRBD2,16,TRBV27,TGTGCCAGCAGTTTAAGTGCAGCGGGGGGTTACAATGAGCAGTTCTTC,CASSLSAAGGYNEQFF
TRBJ2-6,NA,NA,16,TRBV19,TGTGCCAGTAGTATCCTGTTAGGCTCTGGGGCCAACGTCCTGACTTTC,CASSILLGSGANVLTF
TRBJ2-7,NA,TRBD1,16,TRBV20-1,TGCAGTGCTAGAGACAATCGACAGGGTTCTTGGTACGAGCAGTACTTC,CSARDNRQGSWYEQYF
TRBJ1-3,NA,TRBD1,16,TRBV7-9,TGTGCCAGCAGCTCAAGGGACAGGGGTTCTGGAAACACCATATATTTT,CASSSRDRGSGNTIYF
TRBJ1-1,NA,NA,12,TRBV29-1,TGCAGCGCGTGGTCAAGAGAGGCTGAAGCTTTCTTT,CSAWSREAEAFF
TRBJ2-3,NA,NA,16,TRBV6-5,TGTGCCAGCAGTCCGGTGAGGGGGGGAGGCACAGATACGCAGTATTTT,CASSPVRGGGTDTQYF
TRBJ1-1,few,NA,13,TRBV6-2/TRBV6-3,TGTGCCAGCAGTTGGGGGGAAAGGACTGAAGCTTTCTTT,CASSWGERTEAFF
TRBJ2-2,few,NA,14,TRBV29-1,TGCAGGGAGTCGTTGGCGGGACGGGCCGGGGAGCTGTTTTTT,CRESLAGRAGELFF
TRBJ2-1,NA,NA,13,TRBV7-2,TGTGCCAGCAGAACCCTAGTTTACAATGAGCAGTTCTTC,CASRTLVYNEQFF
TRBJ1-1,few,NA,15,TRBV5-5,TGTGCCAGCAGCTCCGCCGGGGCCGGGAACACTGAAGCTTTCTTT,CASSSAGAGNTEAFF
TRBJ1-4,NA,NA,16,TRBV7-6,TGTGCCAGCAGCCCCAATGGCTATGGCAGTCACGAAAAACTGTTTTTT,CASSPNGYGSHEKLFF
TRBJ2-2,many,TRBD1,15,TRBV7-2,TGTGCCAGCAGCTTAGAACAGGGGATCGCCGGGGAGCTGTTTTTT,CASSLEQGIAGELFF
TRBJ2-2,NA,TRBD2,17,TRBV9,TGTGCCAGCAGCCTCGGACTAGCGGGAGTCGTCGCCGGGGAGCTGTTTTTT,CASSLGLAGVVAGELFF
TRBJ2-7,many,NA,15,TRBV6-1,TGTGCCAGCAGTGAACGGTCGGTCCGTTACTACGAGCAGTACTTC,CASSERSVRYYEQYF
TRBJ2-7,many,NA,12,TRBV20-1,TGCAGTGCTAGAGGGTTTGGCGGGGAGCAGTACTTC,CSARGFGGEQYF
TRBJ2-7,few,TRBD2,15,TRBV4-3,TGCGCCAGCAGCCAAGGTAGCGGGGGGATTTACGAGCAGTACTTC,CASSQGSGGIYEQYF
TRBJ2-3,many,NA,16,TRBV27,TGTGCCAGCAGTTTCTCGAAATTATTACCTGGAGATACGCAGTATTTT,CASSFSKLLPGDTQYF
TRBJ1-3,NA,TRBD1,19,TRBV11-2,TGTGCCAGCAGCTTAGGGACAGGGTTTTCTCACCAATCTGGAAACACCATATATTTT,CASSLGTGFSHQSGNTIYF
TRBJ2-3,few,NA,14,TRBV6-2/TRBV6-3,TGTGCCAGCGGCGGGACGGCGAACACAGATACGCAGTATTTT,CASGGTANTDTQYF
TRBJ1-4,many,NA,15,TRBV9,TGTGCCAGCAGCGCTCCCGGTGCAACTAATGAAAAACTGTTTTTT,CASSAPGATNEKLFF
TRBJ2-7,NA,NA,13,TRBV5-1,TGCGCCAGCAGTTCGTTCACAGGGTACGAGCAGTACTTC,CASSSFTGYEQYF
TRBJ2-3,many,NA,15,TRBV4-2,TGTGCCAGCAGCCAAGCGGAGGGTAGACCCTTGGGGCAGTATTTT,CASSQAEGRPLGQYF
TRBJ2-6,NA,TRBD1,19,TRBV19,TGTGCCAGTAGTCCGCACTTCCGGGACAGGGTAGCAGGGGCCAACGTCCTGACTTTC,CASSPHFRDRVAGANVLTF
TRBJ2-7,few,TRBD2,15,TRBV20-1,TGCAGTGCCCAGCCCCTAAGCGGGGGGGCCCACGAGCAGTACTTC,CSAQPLSGGAHEQYF
TRBJ1-1,NA,TRBD1,14,TRBV6-2/TRBV6-3,TGTGCCAGCATCCCGAGGACAGGGAGCACTGAAGCTTTCTTT,CASIPRTGSTEAFF
TRBJ2-6,NA,NA,17,TRBV6-1,TGTGCCAGCAGGAACACACTATCCCTCTCTGGGGCCAACGTCCTGACTTTC,CASRNTLSLSGANVLTF
TRBJ2-3,few,TRBD2,14,TRBV5-4,TGTGCCAGCAGCTTCGGGGGGGCAGCAGATACGCAGTATTTT,CASSFGGAADTQYF
TRBJ2-1,few,NA,15,TRBV6-1,TGTGCCAGCAGTGAAGACAGGGCCCTCTACAATGAGCAGTTCTTC,CASSEDRALYNEQFF
TRBJ2-7,few,NA,13,TRBV2,TGTGCCAGCAGTGTCCAGGGGTCGGAGGAGCAGTACTTC,CASSVQGSEEQYF
TRBJ1-1,NA,NA,14,TRBV2,TGTGCCAGCAAGCCAGGGCGCATGAACACTGAAGCTTTCTTT,CASKPGRMNTEAFF
TRBJ2-2,NA,TRBD1,14,TRBV11-2,TGTGCCAGCAGTACAGGGGGCCTTTCCGGGGAGCTGTTTTTT,CASSTGGLSGELFF
TRBJ1-3,few,NA,16,TRBV2,TGTGCCAGCAGTGGGCCGCTTACAGGGTCCGGAAACACCATATATTTT,CASSGPLTGSGNTIYF
TRBJ2-3,many,TRBD2,16,TRBV5-4,TGTGCCAGCAGCTGGGAATCTAGCGGGGGAGGAGATACGCAGTATTTT,CASSWESSGGGDTQYF
TRBJ2-3,few,NA,15,TRBV21-1,TGTGCCAGCAGCGCCCACCGGGACTACACAGATACGCAGTATTTT,CASSAHRDYTDTQYF
TRBJ2-4,many,TRBD1,15,TRBV19,TGTGCCAGTAGTTGGGGACAGGGCCCCAAAAACATTCAGTACTTC,CASSWGQGPKNIQYF
TRBJ2-3,many,NA,16,TRBV14,TGTGCCAGCAGCCAGGAGGACCTCTCCTACACAGATACGCAGTATTTT,CASSQEDLSYTDTQYF